The 15 T cell receptor beta chains listed next were all sequenced from one sample in a study of a mutant IDH1 vaccine in newly diagnosed glioma. Generated by immunoSEQ multiplex PCR, the TCRdb table keeps only in-frame clones and is missing some. The profile covers about 88,000 clones, with approximately 80% appearing a single time and 5% to 5.5% taken by the ten largest. Indicated time point: baseline, week 1 (first vaccination visit). This sample's treatment: pre-vaccination baseline after standard-of-care therapy. Sequencing was performed on PBMCs, taken from a glioma patient treated with radiotherapy, temozolomide or both. The source of these receptors is a man aged 35-49 years with glioma. Some clones in this sample may be carry-over from other donors' samples.

This chain joins TRBV29-1 and TRBJ2-2; 7 bases agree with TRBD1. The CDR3 is made up of 13 amino acids. Germline assignment: CDR1 SQVTM and CDR2 ANQGSEA. V trimming: 4 bases; J trimming: 4 bases; junction bases outside the gene matches: 3. The DNA of the CDR3 is TGCAGCGTTGGACAGGGTCCCACCGGGGAGCTGTTTTTT. Translation: CSVGQGPTGELFF.

V gene TRBV5-1 combines with J gene TRBJ2-7; 7 bases match TRBD1. The CDR3 spans 14 residues. Trimming took 0 bases from V and 3 from J; bases not matched to a gene: 3. In germline, CDR1 is SGHRS, CDR2 YFSETQ. CDR3 nucleotides: TGCGCCAGCAGCTTGGGGGACAGCAACTACGAGCAGTACTTC. Protein product: CASSLGDSNYEQYF.

The V call is TRBV10-1, the J call TRBJ2-7, with D unresolved. In germline, CDR1 is WNHNN, CDR2 SYGVQD (reference sequence). The CDR3 extends over 12 amino acids. Trimming removed 5 bases from V and 0 bases from J, with 5 bases in between. The CDR3 bases are TGCGCCAGCAGTTCCAACTCCTACGAGCAGTACTTC. Residues: CASSSNSYEQYF.

The chain joins TRBV7-9 to TRBJ1-2, with D perhaps matching TRBD1 (5 bases). Trimming shortened V by 7 bases and J by 8 bases, and 20 bases separated the two germline ends. This CDR3 has 14 residues. Germline CDR1 and CDR2: SEHNR and FQNEAQ (reference sequence). The CDR3 loop reads CASTSGRNEWGYTF. The CDR3 nucleotides read TGTGCCAGCACCTCAGGGAGAAACGAGTGGGGCTACACCTTC.

The V gene is TRBV6-6, the J gene TRBJ2-6; D gene ambiguous. There are 16 residues in the CDR3. Per germline, CDR1 MNHNY and CDR2 SVGAGI (reference sequence). The V end was cut by 5 bases, the J end by 0 bases, with 11 bases between. The CDR3 here is CASSPQVISGANVLTF. CDR3 DNA sequence: TGTGCCAGCAGTCCCCAGGTGATCTCTGGGGCCAACGTCCTGACTTTC.

The chain links TRBV6-5 to TRBJ1-2, with a possible D match to TRBD1 (6 bases). The CDR3 has 15 amino acids. Germline CDR1 reads MNHEY; CDR2 reads SVGAGI. V shed 2 bases and J shed 3 bases, with 13 bases lying between them. CDR3 bases: TGTGCCAGCAGTTACGGGGGCCCCGCGTACTATGGCTACACCTTC. Its protein product is CASSYGGPAYYGYTF.

The chain couples TRBV10-1 to TRBJ2-1; 12 nucleotides align to TRBD2. The CDR3 sequence is 16 residues long. Germline V gene sequence: CDR1 WNHNN, CDR2 SYGVQD (reference sequence). V shed 3 bases and J 8 bases; nucleotides not matched to a gene: 8. The CDR3 bases are TGCGCCAGCAGTGACACGGCTAGCGGGGGGGCGGATGAGCAGTTCTTC. Its protein product is CASSDTASGGADEQFF.

This chain connects TRBV4-2 to TRBJ1-6, with D perhaps matching TRBD1 (6 bases). The germline V gene encodes CDR1 LGHNA and CDR2 YNFKEQ. The CDR3 is 16 residues long. V was shortened by 6 bases and J by 4 bases, with 16 bases between the two germline ends. The CDR3 sequence: CASRRLGGPYNSPLHF. CDR3 coding DNA: TGTGCCAGCAGACGCCTTGGGGGGCCTTATAATTCACCCCTCCACTTT.

V is TRBV2 and J is TRBJ2-7, with 8 positions matching TRBD1. The CDR3 runs to 13 residues. Germline V gene lookup returns CDR1 SNHLY and CDR2 FYNNEI. Trimming at V came to 7 bases and at J to 1 base, leaving 3 bases not matched to a gene. CDR3 in DNA: TGTGCCAGCAACAGGGGGAATTCCTACGAGCAGTACTTC. This gives the protein CASNRGNSYEQYF.

The V and J genes are TRBV18 and TRBJ2-7; D remains unclear. The CDR3 has 12 residues. Germline V CDR1 and CDR2: KGHSH, LQKENI. The germline V and J ends were trimmed by 3 bases and 4 bases, with 7 bases remaining between them. CDR3 sequence: CASSPADYEQYF. The DNA for the CDR3 is TGTGCCAGCTCACCCGCGGATTACGAGCAGTACTTC.

About this clone itself: This specimen includes other DNA sequences encoding the same CDR3. The chain has TRBV29-1 and TRBJ2-3, with no clear D. Germline values: CDR1 SQVTM, CDR2 ANQGSEA. Trimming stripped 3 bases from V and 1 base from J, with 8 bases between. The CDR3 length is 13 residues. The CDR3 spells CSVDGGGTDTQYF. The CDR3 nucleotides are TGCAGCGTTGACGGTGGGGGCACAGATACGCAGTATTTT.

The chain uses TRBV7-9 and TRBJ1-6; D might be TRBD1 (5 bases). V was cut by 3 bases and J by 7 bases, with 13 bases left in between. CDR1 is SEHNR and CDR2 is FQNEAQ in the germline V gene (reference sequence). This CDR3 comprises 15 residues. The CDR3 here is CASSFGQGRNSPLHF. The CDR3, as DNA: TGTGCCAGCAGCTTCGGTCAGGGACGGAATTCACCCCTCCACTTT.

This clone was seen a handful of times. This sequence joins TRBV2 and TRBJ1-1; D call uncertain. CDR3 size: 12 residues. The germline V gene has CDR1 SNHLY and CDR2 FYNNEI. Trimming removed 7 bases at V and 4 bases at J, with 10 bases between. The CDR3 loop reads CASIPLTTEAFF. Here the CDR3 DNA reads TGTGCCAGCATCCCGCTAACCACTGAAGCTTTCTTT.

The rearrangement joins TRBV7-2 to TRBJ2-2, with D possibly matching TRBD1 (6 bases). This CDR3 has 17 residues. Per the germline V gene, CDR1 is SGHTA and CDR2 is FQGNSA. The V end was cut by 5 bases, the J end by 0 bases, with 16 bases between. CDR3 in amino acids: CASSPGWGTPNTGELFF. DNA of the CDR3: TGTGCCAGCAGCCCCGGATGGGGGACACCGAACACCGGGGAGCTGTTTTTT. Drawing the rest from reference TRBV7-2 and TRBJ2-2, the complete variable domain is GAGVSQSPSNKVTEKGKDVELRCDPISGHTALYWYRQSLGQGLEFLIYFQGNSAPDKSGLPSDRFSAERTGGSVSTLTIQRTQQEDSAVYLCASSPGWGTPNTGELFFGEGSRLTVL.

The V gene is TRBV12-5, the J gene TRBJ2-7, with 12 nucleotides matching TRBD2. Trimming took 3 bases from V and 2 from J; bases not matched to a gene: 5. CDR1 LGHNT and CDR2 FRNRAP come from the germline V gene. This CDR3 is built from 16 residues. CDR3 sequence reads: CASGFLLAGGTYEQYF. CDR3 in DNA: TGTGCTAGTGGTTTCCTCCTAGCGGGGGGGACCTACGAGCAGTACTTC.